This TCR beta chain was retrieved from a study of blood T cell repertoires in COVID-19. About the research overall: Sites across the United States, Italy and Spain contributed samples from acute and convalescent COVID-19. PBMCs, B-cell-depleted T cells, or T cells provided the cDNA or gDNA that made up the material.

Study processing details: The assay estimated nucleated cells by amplifying reference gene primers. The table came from immunoSEQ multiplex PCR; TCRdb's copy has only in-frame clones and leaves some out. D and trimming come from the DNA, and the V and J calls and clone size come from that table. Among roughly 300,000 clones listed, over 75% were seen once. Between the trimmed V and J ends, which lost 6 bases and 2 bases, there was a span of 11 bases. CDR3 length equals 13 residues. CDR1 ENHRY and CDR2 SYGVKD come from the germline V gene. The V gene is TRBV10-3, the J gene TRBJ2-7; TRBD1 might be the D (7 bases). Input material: peripheral blood. The sequence derives from a human donor in a cohort sampled during active COVID-19. CDR3 coding DNA: TGTGCCATCAGGGCAGGGGGGACCTACGAGCAGTACTTC. Protein sequence: CAIRAGGTYEQYF.